This T cell receptor beta chain was captured by sequencing in a study of OX40 agonist ivuxolimab in advanced cancers. Context from the whole study: Ivuxolimab was a fully human IgG2 agonistic monoclonal antibody targeting the costimulatory receptor OX40 (CD134). Partial responses occurred in three dose-escalation patients: two with cutaneous melanoma and one with hepatocellular carcinoma. The paper covers the monotherapy dose-escalation part of the phase I ivuxolimab trial, which included N of about 51 patients. Intravenous ivuxolimab was administered to patients every 2 weeks at six dose levels: 0.01, 0.1, 0.3, 1.5, 3 and 10 mg/kg. Among the approximately 54 dose-escalation patients, approximately 20 had hepatocellular carcinoma, 15 or so melanoma, 9 renal cell carcinoma and 9 head and neck cancer. In the dose-escalation cohort, approximately 82% of patients were male, and the mean age was approximately 60 years with a range of about 23 to 79. Peripheral TCRbeta sequencing aimed to test whether ivuxolimab altered TCR sequence diversity and caused clonal T-cell expansion. Patients were allowed to have had prior anti-PD-1, anti-PD-L1 or anti-CTLA-4 therapy, and more than 30% of the dose-escalation patients had previously received checkpoint inhibitors.

Here is what the overall study found, with its caveats: Antigen specificity was not determined for the clonally expanded peripheral T cells. After ivuxolimab, more expanded clones were found on average in CD8+ T cells than in CD4+ T cells. Clonal expansion of both CD4+ and CD8+ blood T cells was observed from baseline to week 6 at doses 0.1 to 3.0 mg/kg. In partial responders in the 0.1-3.0 mg/kg groups, normalized peripheral clonal expansion was found to be among the lowest, especially among CD8+ T cells. Low levels of normalized T-cell clonal expansion were also seen in some nonresponding patients.

In regard to this clone: Its antigen is still unknown. No quality values exist for individual bases; no much larger clone is one base distant.

From the cysteine up to the phenylalanine, the CDR3 has a length of 16 residues. Only the CDR3 region is kept as DNA, spanning 48 bases read in frame from base 1. At the junction V is shortened by 5 bases and J by 8 bases; bases outside the gene matches: 14. The CDR1 and CDR2 encoded by the germline V gene are SGHTA and FQGTGA. Patients with a history of autoimmune disease or receiving systemic immunosuppression were excluded from the trial. Peripheral blood for TCR sequencing was collected from all dose cohorts at baseline, on cycle 4 day 1, and on cycle 7 day 1. The samples were drawn from a first-in-human, open-label, multicenter phase I dose-escalation trial of ivuxolimab. Adults with locally advanced or metastatic melanoma, renal cell, hepatocellular, or head and neck squamous cell carcinoma were enrolled in the trial. CD4+ and CD8+ T cells were sorted separately from peripheral blood before TCR sequencing.

Genomic DNA was extracted from sorted cells for sequencing of the TCRbeta CDR3 region. The immunoSEQ Assay was used for sequencing of TCRbeta CDR3 regions. The table was pulled from immuneACCESS by TCRdb, which kept in-frame rearrangements only. Such tables lose some clones; where checked, under half of the loss comes from unresolved V genes, and the rest has no known cause. The table for this sample lists 60,000 to 85,000 clones; 80% to 90% of them were counted only once. The top ten hold 4% of the sample. This TCR was sampled from an adult with an advanced solid tumor such as melanoma, head and neck, liver or kidney cancer. The V and J genes are TRBV7-3 and TRBJ2-1, with 8 bases in between that match TRBD2. The sequences come from CD4+ or CD8+ T cells sorted from blood, collected in a trial of the OX40 agonist ivuxolimab. At the DNA level, the sequence is TGTGCCAGCAGCCCAACTCCGGGAGCGGGGGCGGATGAGCAGTTCTTC. This translates into CASSPTPGAGADEQFF.